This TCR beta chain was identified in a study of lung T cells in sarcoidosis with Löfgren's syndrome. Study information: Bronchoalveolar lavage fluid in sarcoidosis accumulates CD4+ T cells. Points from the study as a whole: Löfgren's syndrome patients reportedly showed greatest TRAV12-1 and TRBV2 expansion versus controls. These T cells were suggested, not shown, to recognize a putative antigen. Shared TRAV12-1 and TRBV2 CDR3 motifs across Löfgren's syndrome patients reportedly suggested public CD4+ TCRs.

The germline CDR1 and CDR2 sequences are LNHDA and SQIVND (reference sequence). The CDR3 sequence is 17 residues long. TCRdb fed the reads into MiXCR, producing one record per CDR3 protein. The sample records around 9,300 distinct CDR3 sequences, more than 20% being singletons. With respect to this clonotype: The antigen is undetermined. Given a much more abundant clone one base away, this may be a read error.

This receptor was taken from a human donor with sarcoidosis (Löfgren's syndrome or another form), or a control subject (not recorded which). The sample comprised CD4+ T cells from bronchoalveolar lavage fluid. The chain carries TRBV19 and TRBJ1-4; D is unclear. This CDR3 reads CTSSTDWEESTNEKLFF. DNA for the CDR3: TGTACCAGTAGTACAGATTGGGAAGAATCAACTAATGAAAAACTGTTTTTT.